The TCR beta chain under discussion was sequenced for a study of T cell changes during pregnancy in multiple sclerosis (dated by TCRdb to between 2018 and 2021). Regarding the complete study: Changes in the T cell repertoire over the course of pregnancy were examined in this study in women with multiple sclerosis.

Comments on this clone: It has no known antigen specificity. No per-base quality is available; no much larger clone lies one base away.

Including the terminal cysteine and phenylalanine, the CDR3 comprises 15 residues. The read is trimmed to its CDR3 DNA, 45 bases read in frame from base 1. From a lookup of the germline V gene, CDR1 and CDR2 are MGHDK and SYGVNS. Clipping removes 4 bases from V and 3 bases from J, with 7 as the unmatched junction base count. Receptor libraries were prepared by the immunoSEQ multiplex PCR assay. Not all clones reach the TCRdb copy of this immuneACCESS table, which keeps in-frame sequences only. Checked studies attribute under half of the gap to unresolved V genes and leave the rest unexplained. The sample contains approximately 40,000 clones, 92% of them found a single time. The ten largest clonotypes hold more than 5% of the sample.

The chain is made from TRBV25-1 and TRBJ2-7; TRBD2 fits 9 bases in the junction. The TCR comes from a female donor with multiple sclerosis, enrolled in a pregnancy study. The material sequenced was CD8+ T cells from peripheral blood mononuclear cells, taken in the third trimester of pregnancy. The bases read TGTGCCAGCAGTGTGGCTAGCGGGATTTTCTACGAGCAGTACTTC. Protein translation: CASSVASGIFYEQYF.